This record looks at one T cell receptor beta chain sequence and its context. The antigen it recognizes is unknown. It has no much larger one-base neighbor in the sample; base qualities were not kept. These data come from a study of follicular helper T cells after annual influenza vaccination (dated by TCRdb to 2017 to 2019). General notes on the study: Blood was collected on days 0, 7 and 28 after each seasonal influenza vaccination. To study recall of cTfh clones, some subjects were followed across successive annual vaccinations spanning the 2013-2014, 2014-2015 and 2015-2016 seasons. One week after vaccination, a second recruited cohort of roughly eleven subjects (Table S1) displayed a similar ICOS+CD38+ cTfh response. Multi-year samples were available from six subjects, with four subjects covering two vaccination seasons and two subjects covering three seasons. The 2013-2014 samples were cryopreserved, while the 2015 samples were processed right after collection. Study-wide findings and limitations: Undersampling of the much larger non-cTfh compartments could not be excluded when assessing influenza clone enrichment. ICOS+CD38+ cTfh clonality correlated with the frequency of that population, and its change correlated with the change in circulating plasmablast frequency. Day 7 ICOS+CD38+ clones were most often found later in ICOS-CD38- cTfh, suggesting that subset may serve as a memory reservoir. Successive annual vaccinations recalled a recurring oligoclonal ICOS+CD38+ cTfh response that included tetramer and AIM influenza-specific clonotypes. Productive TCRB sequences were recovered from only about 8.5-22% of analyzed cells, so rare clonotypes could not be sampled.

Library method: the immunoSEQ multiplex PCR assay. Adaptive Biotechnologies handled the TCRB amplification, library preparation, sequencing and preliminary bioinformatics at Survey level resolution. In the authors' own workflow: Clonality was calculated in R as 1 minus normalized Shannon entropy, and the Gini index was computed with the R package ineq. Overlap score was defined as the summed counts of shared sequences divided by the total counts of all sequences in both compared samples. Fisher's exact test, with an assumed theoretical repertoire of 10^7 TCRB sequences, was used to assess the significance of shared clonotypes. TCRdb took this table from immuneACCESS and kept in-frame rearrangements with V and J called. Such tables lack part of the clones; where checked against another copy, unresolved V genes explain under half of the gap, and the rest is unexplained. V, J and clone size were drawn from that table, and D and trimming were deduced from the DNA. The sample table contains some 13,000 clones; only one count was recorded for 78% of them. The leading ten clones occupy roughly 0.5% of the sample.

What the time point label conveys for this sample: 2014-2015 season, pre-vaccination. Adults received seasonal inactivated influenza vaccine (Fluvarix), and TCRB sequencing tracked sorted blood CD4 subsets before and after vaccination. To be eligible, subjects had to live in the community and must not have received influenza vaccine in the previous 6 months. Subjects were excluded for influenza vaccine contraindications, substance abuse, HIV/AIDS, active malignancy, immunomodulatory medication, or active illness such as respiratory infection. At each time point, somewhere between about 40 and 110 mL of blood was taken. PBMC were isolated using Ficoll-Paque PLUS or SepMate separation. CXCR5- memory CD4 T cells were sorted as a comparison non-Tfh subset. Cell subsets were sorted from PBMC on a BD FACS Aria before DNA extraction. Material: CXCR5- memory CD4+ T cells sorted from blood, obtained on the day of influenza vaccination. The cell subset or site label, as the study defines it: CXCR5- memory CD4 T cells. The sequence came from an adult who received the influenza vaccine.

The encoded CDR3 is CASSAGQGDGYTF. The DNA is as follows: TGTGCCAGCAGCGCGGGACAGGGAGATGGCTACACCTTC. This chain is built from TRBV2 and TRBJ1-2; 9 nucleotides in the junction match TRBD1. The germline V gene specifies SNHLY as CDR1 and FYNNEI as CDR2. The germline V and J ends show losses of 6 bases and 6 bases respectively, and no gene match explains 5 bases of the junction. From cysteine to phenylalanine, the CDR3 is 13 amino acids long. This entry keeps only the CDR3 DNA: 39 bases, framed from base 1. The CDR3, completed at both ends by the reference TRBV2 and TRBJ1-2 genes, gives the full variable domain EPEVTQTPSHQVTQMGQEVILRCVPISNHLYFYWYRQILGQKVEFLVSFYNNEISEKSEIFDDQFSVERPDGSNFTLKIRSTKLEDSAMYFCASSAGQGDGYTFGSGTRLTVV.